These 19 T cell receptor beta chains were sequenced from one sample in a study of blood T cells in healthy people across ages. Primed by a sample-barcoded 5' primer and a J-beta primer mix, a second PCR proceeded for 7 to 11 cycles. TCRdb re-called the 5' RACE reads with MiXCR, one entry per CDR3 protein. The sample lists 800,000 to 1,000,000 distinct CDR3 sequences, around 46% occurring once. Sequencing was done on a sample of blood. These TCRs come from a man in his thirties or forties in good health.

This rearrangement joins TRBV28 to TRBJ2-3, with D perhaps matching TRBD1 or TRBD2 (6 bases each). The CDR3 is 15 residues long. Germline-derived CDR1 and CDR2 are MDHEN and SYDVKM. Between the trimmed V and J ends, which lost 7 bases and 5 bases, there was a span of 19 bases. CDR3 DNA sequence: TGTGCCAGCAAAACCGGCGGGGTAGGGGGAGATACGCAGTATTTT. This translates into CASKTGGVGGDTQYF.

This clonotype has more than one count but fewer than ten. This CDR3 is CASSYSGQGWEQYF. CDR3 sequence (DNA): TGTGCCAGCAGTTACAGCGGTCAGGGTTGGGAGCAGTACTTC. This chain uses TRBV6-5 with TRBJ2-5; perhaps D is TRBD1 or TRBD2 (5 bases each). This CDR3 has 14 amino acids. Per germline, CDR1 MNHEY and CDR2 SVGAGI. The germline V and J ends were trimmed by 2 bases and 11 bases, with 18 bases remaining between them.

This chain connects TRBV2 to TRBJ2-3; maybe TRBD1 (6 bases). The CDR3 consists of 13 residues. The germline CDR1 and CDR2 sequences are SNHLY and FYNNEI. V was pared by 11 bases and J by 6 bases, with 18 bases between. The CDR3 region has the DNA TGTGCCTTCAGGGGACCGCCGGGGGATACGCAGTATTTT. This translates into CAFRGPPGDTQYF.

This clonotype was seen a handful of times. The V and J genes are TRBV5-1 and TRBJ2-1; D possibly corresponds to TRBD1 (6 bases). This CDR3 has 18 amino acids. Between the trimmed V and J ends, which lost 0 bases and 3 bases, there was a span of 19 bases. Germline V gene data show CDR1 as SGHRS and CDR2 as YFSETQ. CDR3 loop: CASSLDGTQGSGYNEQFF. Here the CDR3 DNA reads TGCGCCAGCAGCTTGGACGGGACACAGGGAAGTGGCTACAATGAGCAGTTCTTC.

The chain carries TRBV6-5 and TRBJ2-3, with D unresolved. The CDR3 spans 13 residues. Looked up from germline, CDR1 is MNHEY and CDR2 is SVGAGI. Between the trimmed V and J ends, which lost 6 bases and 0 bases, there was a span of 7 bases. DNA for the CDR3: TGTGCCAGCAGAAAGACCAGCACAGATACGCAGTATTTT. Translating gives CASRKTSTDTQYF.

The chain uses TRBV20-1 and TRBJ1-6, with TRBD1 as a possible D gene (5 bases). V was cut by 0 bases and J by 14 bases, with 17 bases left in between. Germline loops: CDR1 DFQATT, CDR2 SNEGSKA (reference sequence). The CDR3 extends over 14 amino acids. The CDR3, as DNA: TGCAGTGCTAGAGACGGCAGGGTTGGTTTCACCCTCCACTTT. Amino acids: CSARDGRVGFTLHF.

This chain links TRBV28 with TRBJ2-3, with 9 bases that match TRBD1. The ends lost 2 bases at V and 4 bases at J; junction bases unmatched: 4. The germline gives CDR1 MDHEN, CDR2 SYDVKM. The CDR3 has 15 amino acids. CDR3 in amino acids: CASSLNRGRSDTQYF. CDR3 bases: TGTGCCAGCAGTTTAAACAGGGGGCGGTCAGATACGCAGTATTTT. Based on the CDR3 plus reference TRBV28 and TRBJ2-3, the full variable domain is DVKVTQSSRYLVKRTGEKVFLECVQDMDHENMFWYRQDPGLGLRLIYFSYDVKMKEKGDIPEGYSVSREKKERFSLILESASTNQTSMYLCASSLNRGRSDTQYFGPGTRLTVL.

This clonotype was seen more than once but under ten times. The chain employs TRBV6-5 and TRBJ2-3, with D possibly called TRBD1 or TRBD2 (6 bases each). V was trimmed by 0 bases and J by 5 bases, leaving 12 bases between them. Looked up from germline, CDR1 is MNHEY and CDR2 is SVGAGI. The CDR3 extends over 15 amino acids. The CDR3 here is CASSYSRGARDTQYF. CDR3 bases: TGTGCCAGCAGTTACTCGAGGGGGGCCAGAGATACGCAGTATTTT.

This sequence joins TRBV20-1 and TRBJ2-3, with unresolved D. Per the germline V gene, CDR1 is DFQATT and CDR2 is SNEGSKA (reference sequence). V shed 7 bases and J shed 4 bases, with 15 bases lying between them. This CDR3 comprises 13 residues. The CDR3 DNA reads as TGCAGTGTAGAGTCTAGATCCGCAGATACGCAGTATTTT. Residues: CSVESRSADTQYF.

This clonotype was picked up a small number of times. The chain links TRBV9 to TRBJ2-5; the match to TRBD2 covers 8 bases. The CDR3 runs to 16 residues. V shed 1 base and J 5 bases; nucleotides not matched to a gene: 10. Germline V gives CDR1 SGDLS, CDR2 YYNGEE. This CDR3 is CASSVYGGDVGETQYF. Written as DNA, the CDR3 is TGTGCCAGCAGCGTATACGGGGGGGACGTCGGGGAGACCCAGTACTTC.

This chain joins TRBV27 and TRBJ2-3; 8 nucleotides line up with TRBD2. The CDR3 runs to 16 residues. V was clipped by 5 bases and J by 1 base; unmatched bases: 8. Germline CDR1 and CDR2: MNHEY and SMNVEV (reference sequence). The CDR3 region has the DNA TGTGCCAGCAGTCCATCGGCGGGGGGAGGCACAGATACGCAGTATTTT. It codes for CASSPSAGGGTDTQYF.

This clonotype occurred a few times. V and J are TRBV12-3 or TRBV12-4 and TRBJ1-4; TRBD1 agrees at 10 bases. V lost 6 bases and J lost 3; bases outside the gene matches: 10. This CDR3 spans 17 amino acids. Here the CDR3 DNA reads TGTGCCAGCAGCCCGGGACAGGGGAGTGTGGCTAATGAAAAACTGTTTTTT. Protein: CASSPGQGSVANEKLFF.

The genes are TRBV28 and TRBJ2-7; D may be TRBD1 or TRBD2 (6 bases each). The CDR3 is made up of 16 amino acids. The germline CDR1 and CDR2 sequences are MDHEN and SYDVKM. With 6 bases removed from V and 7 bases from J, the gap between germline ends came to 25 bases. The chain's CDR3 is CASSLFGRGPSNEQYF. The CDR3 DNA reads as TGTGCCAGCAGCCTCTTCGGACGGGGGCCGTCCAATGAGCAGTACTTC. Variable domain in full (rest from reference TRBV28 and TRBJ2-7): DVKVTQSSRYLVKRTGEKVFLECVQDMDHENMFWYRQDPGLGLRLIYFSYDVKMKEKGDIPEGYSVSREKKERFSLILESASTNQTSMYLCASSLFGRGPSNEQYFGPGTRLTVT.

About this clonotype itself: A much larger clone is a single base away; this may be a read error. CDR3 sequence: CASRQVTSTDTQYF. The CDR3 DNA follows: TGTGCCAGCCGTCAGGTAACTAGCACAGATACGCAGTATTTT. The chain couples TRBV3-1 to TRBJ2-3, with D hard to call. V lost 8 bases and J lost 0, with 12 bases in between. Looked up from germline, CDR1 is LGHDT and CDR2 is YNNKEL (reference sequence). The CDR3 consists of 14 residues.

This clonotype was counted between two and nine times. The chain joins TRBV14 to TRBJ2-1; 9 bases are shared with TRBD1. CDR3 length equals 16 residues. V lost 4 bases, J lost 4 bases, and 8 bases stayed unmatched. Looked up from germline, CDR1 is SGHDN and CDR2 is FVKESK. CDR3 sequence: CASSRRQGGQYNEQFF. CDR3 DNA sequence: TGTGCCAGCAGCCGGCGACAGGGGGGCCAATACAATGAGCAGTTCTTC.

This clonotype was observed many times. V usage is TRBV29-1 and J usage is TRBJ2-1, with 11 bases lining up with TRBD1. CDR1 and CDR2 (germline): SQVTM, ANQGSEA. The V and J ends lost 4 bases and 5 bases, in that order; junction bases with no gene match: 7. The CDR3 consists of 15 residues. The DNA for the CDR3 is TGCAGCGTTGGTTATCCGGGACAGGGGGACAATGAGCAGTTCTTC. Residues: CSVGYPGQGDNEQFF.

V and J are TRBV20-1 and TRBJ2-1; TRBD1 aligns across 7 bases. This CDR3 has 13 amino acids. J was trimmed by 7 bases and V by 5 bases; bases with no gene match: 8. The germline V gene has CDR1 DFQATT and CDR2 SNEGSKA (reference sequence). The CDR3 region is CSAPRDRLNEQFF. The CDR3 DNA is TGCAGTGCTCCCCGGGACAGACTTAATGAGCAGTTCTTC.

The gene calls are TRBV20-1 and TRBJ1-6; D not certain. Trimming pared 0 bases from V and 13 bases from J, leaving 16 bases between. Germline CDR1 reads DFQATT; CDR2 reads SNEGSKA (reference sequence). This CDR3 spans 14 amino acids. CDR3 DNA: TGCAGTGCTAGAGATCCAGCTAGCTGGGATCCCCTCCACTTT. Translated, it gives CSARDPASWDPLHF.

This chain uses TRBV29-1 with TRBJ2-3; weak D call: TRBD1 (6 bases). The V gene's germline CDR1 is SQVTM and CDR2 ANQGSEA. The V end lost 8 bases, the J end lost 5 bases, and 17 bases lay between the germline ends. The CDR3 is 13 amino acids. The CDR3 spells CSPKGQGRDTQYF. CDR3 nucleotides: TGCAGCCCAAAAGGGCAGGGGAGAGATACGCAGTATTTT.